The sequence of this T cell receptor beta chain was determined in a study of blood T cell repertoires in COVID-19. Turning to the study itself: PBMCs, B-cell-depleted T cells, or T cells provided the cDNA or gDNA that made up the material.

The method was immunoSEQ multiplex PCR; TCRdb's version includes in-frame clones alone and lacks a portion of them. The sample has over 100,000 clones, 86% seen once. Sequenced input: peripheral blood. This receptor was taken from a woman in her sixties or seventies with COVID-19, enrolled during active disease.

CDR3 DNA sequence: TGTGCCAGCAGCGTAAAAGGGACTAGCGGGGGCCACTACAATGAGCAGTTCTTC. Encoded protein: CASSVKGTSGGHYNEQFF. This chain connects TRBV9 to TRBJ2-1, with 14 bases lining up with TRBD2. Looked up from germline, CDR1 is SGDLS and CDR2 is YYNGEE. This CDR3 is built from 18 residues. Unmatched junction bases numbered 6, after V lost 1 base and J lost 3 bases.